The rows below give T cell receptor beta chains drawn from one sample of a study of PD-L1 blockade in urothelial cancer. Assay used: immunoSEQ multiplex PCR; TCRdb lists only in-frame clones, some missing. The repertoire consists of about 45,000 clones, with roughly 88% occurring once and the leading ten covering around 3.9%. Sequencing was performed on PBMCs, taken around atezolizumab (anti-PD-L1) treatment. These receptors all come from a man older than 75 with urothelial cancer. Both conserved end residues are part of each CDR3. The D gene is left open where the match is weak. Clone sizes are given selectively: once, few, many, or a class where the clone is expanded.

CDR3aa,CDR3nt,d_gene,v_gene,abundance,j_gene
CASSLADRGRRDTQYF,TGTGCCAGCAGCTTAGCGGACAGGGGGCGGCGAGATACGCAGTATTTT,TRBD1,TRBV7-9,once,TRBJ2-3
CASSQVVTGKETQYF,TGCGCCAGCAGCCAAGTGGTTACAGGGAAAGAGACCCAGTACTTC,NA,TRBV4-1,once,TRBJ2-5
CASSFWRGARMNTEAFF,TGTGCCAGCAGCTTCTGGCGGGGGGCGCGAATGAACACTGAAGCTTTCTTT,NA,TRBV5-6,once,TRBJ1-1
CASSGTGGYEQYF,TGTGCCAGCAGTGGGACAGGAGGTTACGAGCAGTACTTC,TRBD1,TRBV9,NA,TRBJ2-7
CTSSPKGACLGLARNEQFF,TGCACCAGCAGCCCCAAGGGGGCATGTTTGGGACTAGCCCGCAATGAGCAGTTCTTC,NA,TRBV1,NA,TRBJ2-1
CASSVYGPTGELFF,TGTGCCAGCAGTGTTTATGGCCCCACCGGGGAGCTGTTTTTT,NA,TRBV6-1,NA,TRBJ2-2
CASSPLPGPDTQYF,TGTGCCAGCTCACCACTTCCAGGCCCAGATACGCAGTATTTT,NA,TRBV18,NA,TRBJ2-3
CASSLWAGVHNEQFF,TGCGCCAGCAGCTTGTGGGCGGGAGTACACAATGAGCAGTTCTTC,TRBD2,TRBV5-1,NA,TRBJ2-1
CASSWWGDRTDTYEQYF,TGTGCCAGCAGCTGGTGGGGAGACAGGACCGACACCTACGAGCAGTACTTC,NA,TRBV7-8,NA,TRBJ2-7
CASRPRHESYNEQFF,TGCGCCAGCAGACCAAGACACGAATCCTACAATGAGCAGTTCTTC,NA,TRBV5-1,NA,TRBJ2-1
CASSFRFSGANVLTF,TGTGCCAGCAGCTTCAGGTTCTCTGGGGCCAACGTCCTGACTTTC,NA,TRBV7-2,NA,TRBJ2-6
CASSPGLAATNEQFF,TGTGCCAGCTCACCGGGACTAGCGGCGACTAATGAGCAGTTCTTC,TRBD2,TRBV18,NA,TRBJ2-1
CASTTHSGTGGAGNIQYF,TGTGCCAGCACAACCCATTCCGGGACAGGGGGCGCCGGGAACATTCAGTACTTC,TRBD1,TRBV28,few,TRBJ2-4
CASSSSPGQGGGEQYF,TGCGCCAGCAGCTCCTCTCCGGGACAGGGTGGGGGAGAGCAGTACTTC,TRBD1,TRBV5-1,NA,TRBJ2-7
CASSSLRDSRLYEQYF,TGTGCCAGCAGCTCACTCCGGGACAGTCGTCTCTACGAGCAGTACTTC,TRBD1,TRBV11-3,NA,TRBJ2-7
CAWKAGGTYNEQFF,TGTGCCTGGAAGGCAGGGGGGACGTACAATGAGCAGTTCTTC,NA,TRBV30,NA,TRBJ2-1
CASSPIRLAAYNEQFF,TGTGCCAGCAGTCCCATCCGACTAGCGGCCTACAATGAGCAGTTCTTC,TRBD2,TRBV27,NA,TRBJ2-1
CSVRTAYEQYF,TGCAGCGTAAGGACAGCCTACGAGCAGTACTTC,NA,TRBV29-1,NA,TRBJ2-7
CASSAYRFSSTDTQYF,TGTGCCAGCTCAGCATACAGGTTCTCGAGCACAGATACGCAGTATTTT,NA,TRBV18,few,TRBJ2-3
CASSPRRSQGVGEQFF,TGTGCCAGCAGCCCCCGCAGATCACAGGGAGTCGGTGAGCAGTTCTTC,NA,TRBV5-4,NA,TRBJ2-1
CASSPWAGGETEAFF,TGTGCCAGCTCACCGTGGGCAGGGGGAGAAACTGAAGCTTTCTTT,TRBD1,TRBV18,NA,TRBJ1-1
CAISADTEAFF,TGTGCCATCAGTGCGGACACTGAAGCTTTCTTT,NA,TRBV10-3,NA,TRBJ1-1
CASSLGGQIGELFF,TGCGCCAGCAGCTTGGGAGGTCAGATCGGGGAGCTGTTTTTT,NA,TRBV5-1,few,TRBJ2-2
CASSESGLVNYEQYF,TGCGCCAGCAGTGAGTCGGGACTAGTAAACTACGAGCAGTACTTC,TRBD2,TRBV10-2,NA,TRBJ2-7
CASSLSVSTEAFF,TGTGCCAGTAGTCTTTCGGTTTCCACTGAAGCTTTCTTT,NA,TRBV19,few,TRBJ1-1
CASSDLGQGGNEQFF,TGTGCCAGCAGCGACCTGGGACAGGGTGGCAATGAGCAGTTCTTC,TRBD1,TRBV9,NA,TRBJ2-1
CAWSAIKNIQYF,TGTGCCTGGAGTGCAATCAAAAACATTCAGTACTTC,NA,TRBV30,few,TRBJ2-4
CASSSRDEQFF,TGTGCCAGCAGTTCCAGGGATGAGCAGTTCTTC,NA,TRBV25-1,NA,TRBJ2-1
CASSLQTGVHEKLFF,TGTGCCAGTAGCCTACAAACAGGGGTTCATGAAAAACTGTTTTTT,TRBD1,TRBV19,NA,TRBJ1-4
CASSPVGGSGANVLTF,TGTGCCAGCTCACCAGTAGGGGGATCTGGGGCCAACGTCCTGACTTTC,NA,TRBV18,once,TRBJ2-6
CASSDRLPSYEQYF,TGCGCCAGCTCCGACAGACTCCCCTCCTACGAGCAGTACTTC,NA,TRBV10-1,NA,TRBJ2-7
CASSYSGSYTDTQYF,TGTGCCAGCAGTTACTCGGGCAGTTACACAGATACGCAGTATTTT,NA,TRBV6-5,NA,TRBJ2-3
CASTPQGAYEQYF,TGCGCCAGCACCCCCCAGGGTGCCTACGAGCAGTACTTC,NA,TRBV5-1,NA,TRBJ2-7
CASFQGSGANVLTF,TGTGCCAGCTTCCAGGGGAGCGGGGCCAACGTCCTGACTTTC,NA,TRBV7-2,NA,TRBJ2-6
CATSRGGQNRDGYGYTF,TGTGCCACCAGCAGAGGGGGTCAGAACAGGGACGGTTATGGCTACACCTTC,NA,TRBV15,once,TRBJ1-2
CASSPMDTEETQYF,TGTGCCAGCAGCCCGATGGACACCGAAGAGACCCAGTACTTC,NA,TRBV5-4,NA,TRBJ2-5
CASSWGSDREGETQYF,TGTGCCAGCAGCTGGGGTTCGGACAGGGAGGGAGAGACCCAGTACTTC,NA,TRBV11-2,NA,TRBJ2-5
CASSQDVAPLGDEQFF,TGTGCCAGCAGCCAAGATGTAGCCCCCCTAGGAGATGAGCAGTTCTTC,NA,TRBV14,once,TRBJ2-1
CASRSDGNTIYF,TGTGCCAGCCGGTCTGATGGAAACACCATATATTTT,NA,TRBV25-1,NA,TRBJ1-3
CASSLAGSYNEQFF,TGTGCCAGCAGCTTAGCTGGCAGTTACAATGAGCAGTTCTTC,NA,TRBV7-9,NA,TRBJ2-1
CASSLGGVGTEAFF,TGTGCCAGCAGTTTAGGGGGGGTGGGTACTGAAGCTTTCTTT,NA,TRBV28,NA,TRBJ1-1
CASSQASSGTYYEQYF,TGTGCCAGCAGCCAAGCCTCTAGCGGGACATACTACGAGCAGTACTTC,TRBD2,TRBV14,NA,TRBJ2-7
CASSFHRAPQETQYF,TGCGCCAGCAGCTTCCACAGGGCCCCCCAAGAGACCCAGTACTTC,NA,TRBV5-1,NA,TRBJ2-5
CSVNTGGHEQYF,TGCAGCGTGAATACAGGGGGGCACGAGCAGTACTTC,TRBD1,TRBV29-1,NA,TRBJ2-7
CSVDRGGNTEAFF,TGCAGCGTTGATCGGGGTGGGAACACTGAAGCTTTCTTT,NA,TRBV29-1,NA,TRBJ1-1
CASSLTGRLQETQYF,TGTGCCAGCAGCTTAACAGGCCGCCTCCAAGAGACCCAGTACTTC,NA,TRBV7-6,NA,TRBJ2-5